Listed below are T cell receptor beta chains from one sample, sequenced in a study of control samples from healthy donors and cancer patients. The method was immunoSEQ multiplex PCR; TCRdb's version includes in-frame clones alone and lacks a portion of them. Its listing shows roughly 200,000 clones. Sequenced sample: blood. These receptors all come from a woman aged 25 to 45 in good health. Both conserved end residues are part of each CDR3. Fields, in order: CDR3 protein, CDR3 DNA, V gene, J gene, D gene. The D gene is left open where the match is weak.

CASSQDWEGGPNEKLFF	TGTGCCAGCAGCCAAGATTGGGAGGGGGGTCCTAATGAAAAACTGTTTTTT	TRBV3-1/TRBV3-2	TRBJ1-4	.
CASSYGGEQFF	TGTGCCAGCAGTTATGGGGGTGAGCAGTTCTTC	TRBV6-5	TRBJ2-1	.
CASSFRGANYEQYF	TGTGCCAGTAGTTTTAGGGGGGCCAACTACGAGCAGTACTTC	TRBV19	TRBJ2-7	.
CASSYVKLGYTF	TGTGCCAGCAGTTACGTAAAGCTTGGCTACACCTTC	TRBV6-2/TRBV6-3	TRBJ1-2	.
CASSSQQTYEQYF	TGTGCCAGCTCCTCGCAGCAGACCTACGAGCAGTACTTC	TRBV12-3/TRBV12-4	TRBJ2-7	.
CASSGRDRGNQPQHF	TGTGCCAGCAGTGGCCGGGACAGGGGTAATCAGCCCCAGCATTTT	TRBV2	TRBJ1-5	TRBD1
CASSQTRYEQYF	TGTGCCAGCAGCCAAACCCGGTACGAGCAGTACTTC	TRBV7-6	TRBJ2-7	.
CASSLQEGGTYEQYF	TGCGCCAGCAGCTTGCAGGAGGGAGGGACCTACGAGCAGTACTTC	TRBV5-1	TRBJ2-7	TRBD2
CATSDWTVFGDTQYF	TGTGCCACCAGTGACTGGACAGTGTTTGGCGATACGCAGTATTTT	TRBV24-1	TRBJ2-3	.
CASSSGQGTEAFF	TGCGCCAGCAGTTCTGGACAGGGCACTGAAGCTTTCTTT	TRBV5-1	TRBJ1-1	TRBD1
CASSLGGTSGSSYNEQFF	TGCGCCAGCAGCTTGGGGGGGACTAGCGGAAGCTCCTACAATGAGCAGTTCTTC	TRBV5-1	TRBJ2-1	TRBD2
CASSPAGTSSYNEQFF	TGTGCCAGCAGTCCAGCCGGGACTAGCTCCTACAATGAGCAGTTCTTC	TRBV6-4	TRBJ2-1	TRBD2
CAGGDNSGNTIYF	TGTGCGGGGGGCGATAACTCTGGAAACACCATATATTTT	TRBV7-2	TRBJ1-3	.
CASSLQQLNEKLFF	TGTGCCAGCAGTTTGCAACAGCTTAATGAAAAACTGTTTTTT	TRBV28	TRBJ1-4	.
CASSYSAGDYGYTF	TGTGCCAGCAGTTACTCGGCAGGGGACTATGGCTACACCTTC	TRBV6-6	TRBJ1-2	.
CASSIRSGGAFETQYF	TGTGCCAGTAGTATACGTAGCGGGGGGGCCTTTGAGACCCAGTACTTC	TRBV19	TRBJ2-5	TRBD2
CASSDGTGATDTQYF	TGTGCCAGCAGTGACGGGACAGGGGCCACAGATACGCAGTATTTT	TRBV6-4	TRBJ2-3	TRBD1
CASSFSGGGTDTQYF	TGTGCCAGCAGTTTTAGCGGGGGGGGCACAGATACGCAGTATTTT	TRBV2	TRBJ2-3	TRBD2
CASSLLGRRDSPLHF	TGTGCCAGCAGCTTACTGGGGCGCAGGGATTCACCCCTCCACTTT	TRBV11-2	TRBJ1-6	.
CASKSNRDYGYTF	TGTGCCAGCAAAAGTAATCGGGATTATGGCTACACCTTC	TRBV6-5	TRBJ1-2	.
CASSPGQSNYGYTF	TGTGCCAGCTCACCGGGACAATCTAACTATGGCTACACCTTC	TRBV18	TRBJ1-2	.
CASSQTGYYGYTF	TGTGCCAGCAGCCAGACAGGGTACTATGGCTACACCTTC	TRBV3-1/TRBV3-2	TRBJ1-2	TRBD1
CASSQGPPSTPQHF	TGCGCCAGCAGCCAAGGTCCGCCATCCACGCCCCAGCATTTT	TRBV4-1	TRBJ1-5	.
CASGAVTDTQYF	TGTGCTAGCGGGGCTGTAACAGATACGCAGTATTTT	TRBV10-3	TRBJ2-3	TRBD2
CASSYRGNQNTEAFF	TGTGCCAGCAGTTATAGGGGAAACCAGAACACTGAAGCTTTCTTT	TRBV6-6	TRBJ1-1	.
CASSYEGTQYTQYF	TGTGCCAGCAGTTACGAGGGGACCCAATATACGCAGTATTTT	TRBV6-2/TRBV6-3	TRBJ2-3	.